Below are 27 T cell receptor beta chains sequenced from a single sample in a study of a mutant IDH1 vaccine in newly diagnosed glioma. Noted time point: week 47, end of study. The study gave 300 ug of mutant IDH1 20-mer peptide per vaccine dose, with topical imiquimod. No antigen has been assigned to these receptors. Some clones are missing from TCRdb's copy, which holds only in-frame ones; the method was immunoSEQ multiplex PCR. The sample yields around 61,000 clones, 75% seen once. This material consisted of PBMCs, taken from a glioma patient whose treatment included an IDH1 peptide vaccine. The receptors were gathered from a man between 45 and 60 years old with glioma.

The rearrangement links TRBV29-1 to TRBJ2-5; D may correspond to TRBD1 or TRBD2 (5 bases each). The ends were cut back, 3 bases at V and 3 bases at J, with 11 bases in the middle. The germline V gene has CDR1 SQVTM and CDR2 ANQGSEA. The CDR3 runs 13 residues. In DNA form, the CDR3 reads TGCAGCGTTGACGGGACCGGGAAAGAGACCCAGTACTTC. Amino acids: CSVDGTGKETQYF.

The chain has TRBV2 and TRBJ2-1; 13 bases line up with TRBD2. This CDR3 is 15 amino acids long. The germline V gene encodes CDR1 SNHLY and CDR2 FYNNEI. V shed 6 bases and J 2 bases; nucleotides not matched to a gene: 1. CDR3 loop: CASSGTSGTYNEQFF. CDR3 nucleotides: TGTGCCAGCAGCGGGACTAGCGGGACCTACAATGAGCAGTTCTTC.

Here the CDR3 reads CASSTRGQEGEKLFF. The CDR3 coding sequence is TGCGCCAGCAGCACTCGGGGTCAGGAGGGTGAAAAACTGTTTTTT. This sequence joins TRBV5-1 and TRBJ1-4; unclear D gene. Trimming pared 4 bases from V and 7 bases from J, leaving 17 bases between. The CDR3 runs to 15 residues. CDR1 and CDR2 from the germline V gene are SGHRS and YFSETQ.

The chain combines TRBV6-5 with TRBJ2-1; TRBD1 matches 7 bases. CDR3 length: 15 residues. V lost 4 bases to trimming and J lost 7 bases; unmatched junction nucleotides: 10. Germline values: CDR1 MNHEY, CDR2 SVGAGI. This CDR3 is CASSFPGRQGNEQFF. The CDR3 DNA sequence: TGTGCCAGCAGTTTCCCCGGTCGACAGGGTAATGAGCAGTTCTTC.

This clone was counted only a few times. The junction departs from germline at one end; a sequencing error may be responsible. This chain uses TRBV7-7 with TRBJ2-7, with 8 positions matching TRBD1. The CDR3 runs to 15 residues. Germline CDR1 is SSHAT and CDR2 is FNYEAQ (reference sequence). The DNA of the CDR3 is TGTGCTAGCAGCCAGGACAGGGATCCCTCCTACGAGCAGTACTTC. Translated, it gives CASSQDRDPSYEQYF.

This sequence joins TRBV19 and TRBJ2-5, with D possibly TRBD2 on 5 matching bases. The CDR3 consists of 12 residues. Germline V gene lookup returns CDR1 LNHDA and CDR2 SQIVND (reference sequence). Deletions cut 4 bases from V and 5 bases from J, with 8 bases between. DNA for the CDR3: TGTGCCAGTAGTACCTGGGAGGAGACCCAGTACTTC. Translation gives CASSTWEETQYF.

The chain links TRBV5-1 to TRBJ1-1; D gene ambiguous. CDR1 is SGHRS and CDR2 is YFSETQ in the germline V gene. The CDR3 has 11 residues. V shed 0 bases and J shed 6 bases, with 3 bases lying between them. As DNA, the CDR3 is TGCGCCAGCAGCTTGGGCTCTGAAGCTTTCTTT. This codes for CASSLGSEAFF.

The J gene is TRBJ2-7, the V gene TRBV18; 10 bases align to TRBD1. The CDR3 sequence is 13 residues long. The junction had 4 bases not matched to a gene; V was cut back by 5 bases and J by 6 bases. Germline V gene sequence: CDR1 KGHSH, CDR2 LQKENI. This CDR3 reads CASSAGTGVEQYF. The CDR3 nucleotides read TGTGCCAGCTCAGCCGGGACAGGGGTCGAGCAGTACTTC.

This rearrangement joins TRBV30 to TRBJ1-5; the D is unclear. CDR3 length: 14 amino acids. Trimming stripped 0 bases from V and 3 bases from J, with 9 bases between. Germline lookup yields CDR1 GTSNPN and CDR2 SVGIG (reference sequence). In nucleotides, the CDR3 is TGTGCCTGGAGTGTAGGCGGGGACAATCAGCCCCAGCATTTT. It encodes CAWSVGGDNQPQHF.

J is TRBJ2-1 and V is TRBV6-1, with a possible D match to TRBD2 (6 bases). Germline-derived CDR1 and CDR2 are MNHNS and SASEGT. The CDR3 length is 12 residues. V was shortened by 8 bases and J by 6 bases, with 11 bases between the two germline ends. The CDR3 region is CASSLGGNEQFF. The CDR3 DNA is TGTGCCAGCTCCCTGGGGGGCAATGAGCAGTTCTTC.

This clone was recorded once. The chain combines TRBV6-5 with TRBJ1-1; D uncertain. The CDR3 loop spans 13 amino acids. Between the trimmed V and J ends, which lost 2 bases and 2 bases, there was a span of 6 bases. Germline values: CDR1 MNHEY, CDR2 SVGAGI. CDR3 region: CASSYGINTEAFF. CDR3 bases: TGTGCCAGCAGTTACGGTATTAACACTGAAGCTTTCTTT.

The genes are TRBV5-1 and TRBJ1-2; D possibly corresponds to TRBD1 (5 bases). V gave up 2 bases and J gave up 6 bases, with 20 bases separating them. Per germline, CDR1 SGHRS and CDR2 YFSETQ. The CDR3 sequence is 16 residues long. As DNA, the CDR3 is TGCGCCAGCAGCTTAGATGCTCCGGGGACGCTCCATGGCTACACCTTC. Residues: CASSLDAPGTLHGYTF. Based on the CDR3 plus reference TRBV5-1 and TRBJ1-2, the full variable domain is KAGVTQTPRYLIKTRGQQVTLSCSPISGHRSVSWYQQTPGQGLQFLFEYFSETQRNKGNFPGRFSGRQFSNSRSEMNVSTLELGDSALYLCASSLDAPGTLHGYTFGSGTRLTVV.

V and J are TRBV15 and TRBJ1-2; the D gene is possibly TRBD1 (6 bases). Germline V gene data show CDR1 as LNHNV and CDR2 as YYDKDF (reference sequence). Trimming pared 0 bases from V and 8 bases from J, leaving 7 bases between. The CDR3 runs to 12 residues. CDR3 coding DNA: TGTGCCACCAGCAGAGAACAGGGCGGCTACACCTTC. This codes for CATSREQGGYTF.

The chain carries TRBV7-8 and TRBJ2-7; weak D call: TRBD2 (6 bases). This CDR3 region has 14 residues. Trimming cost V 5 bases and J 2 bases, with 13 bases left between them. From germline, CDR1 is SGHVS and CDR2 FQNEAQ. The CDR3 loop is CASSPGGITYEQYF. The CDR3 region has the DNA TGTGCCAGCAGCCCCGGCGGGATTACCTACGAGCAGTACTTC.

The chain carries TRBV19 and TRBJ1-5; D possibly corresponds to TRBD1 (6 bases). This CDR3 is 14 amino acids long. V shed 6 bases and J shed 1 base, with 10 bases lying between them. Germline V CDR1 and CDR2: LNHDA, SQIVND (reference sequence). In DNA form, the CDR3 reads TGTGCCAGTAGGAAGGGACACAGCAATCAGCCCCAGCATTTT. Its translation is CASRKGHSNQPQHF.

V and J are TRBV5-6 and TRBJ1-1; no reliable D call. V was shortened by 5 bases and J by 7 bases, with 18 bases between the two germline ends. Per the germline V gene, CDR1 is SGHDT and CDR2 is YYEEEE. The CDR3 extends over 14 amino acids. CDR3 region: CASSTPSGWGEAFF. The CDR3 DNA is TGTGCCAGCAGTACCCCCTCGGGCTGGGGTGAAGCTTTCTTT.

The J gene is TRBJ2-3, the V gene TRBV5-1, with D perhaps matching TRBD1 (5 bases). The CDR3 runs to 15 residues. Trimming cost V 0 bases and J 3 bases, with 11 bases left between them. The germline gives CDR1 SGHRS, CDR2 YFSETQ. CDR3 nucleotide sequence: TGCGCCAGCAGCTTGGAAGGGAAGGGGACAGATACGCAGTATTTT. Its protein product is CASSLEGKGTDTQYF.

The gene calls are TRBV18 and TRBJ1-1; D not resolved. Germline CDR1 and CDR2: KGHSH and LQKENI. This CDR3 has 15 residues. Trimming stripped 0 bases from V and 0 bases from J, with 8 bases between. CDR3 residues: CASSPPEKMNTEAFF. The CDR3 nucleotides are TGTGCCAGCTCACCACCGGAGAAAATGAACACTGAAGCTTTCTTT.

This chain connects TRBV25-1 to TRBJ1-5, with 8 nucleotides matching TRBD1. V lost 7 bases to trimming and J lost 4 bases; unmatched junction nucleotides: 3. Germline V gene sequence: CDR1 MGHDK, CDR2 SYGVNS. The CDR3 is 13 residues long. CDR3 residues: CASNGQGNQPQHF. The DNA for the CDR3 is TGTGCCAGCAACGGACAGGGTAATCAGCCCCAGCATTTT.

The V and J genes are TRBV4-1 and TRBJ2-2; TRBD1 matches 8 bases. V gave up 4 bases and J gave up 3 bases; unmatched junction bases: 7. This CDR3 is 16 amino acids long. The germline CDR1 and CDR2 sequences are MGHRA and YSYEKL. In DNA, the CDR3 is TGCGCCAGCAGCCCGGGGGCGGACAGGGACACCGGGGAGCTGTTTTTT. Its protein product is CASSPGADRDTGELFF.

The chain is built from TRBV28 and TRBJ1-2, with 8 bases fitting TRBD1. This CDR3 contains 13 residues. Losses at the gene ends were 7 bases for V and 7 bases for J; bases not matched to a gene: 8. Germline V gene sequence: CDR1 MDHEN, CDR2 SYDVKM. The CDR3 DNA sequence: TGTGCCAGCATCTCGGACAGGGTCGGTGGCTACACCTTC. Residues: CASISDRVGGYTF.

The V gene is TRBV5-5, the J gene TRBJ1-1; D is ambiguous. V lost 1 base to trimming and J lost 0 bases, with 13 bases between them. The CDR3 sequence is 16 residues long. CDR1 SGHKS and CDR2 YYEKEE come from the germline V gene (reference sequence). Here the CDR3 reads CASSLSSTRLNTEAFF. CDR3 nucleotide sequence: TGTGCCAGCAGCTTGTCGTCTACGCGTTTGAACACTGAAGCTTTCTTT.

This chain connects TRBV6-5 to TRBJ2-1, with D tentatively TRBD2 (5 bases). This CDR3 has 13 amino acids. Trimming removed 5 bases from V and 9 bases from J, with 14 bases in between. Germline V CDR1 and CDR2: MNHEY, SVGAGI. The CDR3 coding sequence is TGTGCCAGCAGTAAGGACCTTCGGGGTGAGCAGTTCTTC. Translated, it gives CASSKDLRGEQFF.

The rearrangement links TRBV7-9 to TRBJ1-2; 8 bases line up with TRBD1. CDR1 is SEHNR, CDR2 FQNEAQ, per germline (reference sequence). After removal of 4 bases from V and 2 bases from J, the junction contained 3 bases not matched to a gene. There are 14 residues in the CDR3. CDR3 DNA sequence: TGTGCCAGCAGCTCGACAGGGGTCAACTATGGCTACACCTTC. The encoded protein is CASSSTGVNYGYTF.

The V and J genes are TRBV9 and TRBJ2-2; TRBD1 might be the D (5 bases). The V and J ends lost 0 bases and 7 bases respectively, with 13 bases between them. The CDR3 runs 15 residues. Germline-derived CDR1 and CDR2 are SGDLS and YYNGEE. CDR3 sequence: CASSVAVRVGGELFF. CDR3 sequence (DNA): TGTGCCAGCAGCGTAGCGGTCAGGGTGGGCGGGGAGCTGTTTTTT.

CDR3 nucleotides: TGTGCCAGCAGTGAAAGTCGGTCCTATCAAACCCCGAATCAGCCCCAGCATTTT. Its protein is CASSESRSYQTPNQPQHF. The V call is TRBV6-1, the J call TRBJ1-5, with D uncertain. This CDR3 spans 18 amino acids. The germline CDR1 and CDR2 sequences are MNHNS and SASEGT. Deletions cut 2 bases from V and 4 bases from J, with 21 bases between.

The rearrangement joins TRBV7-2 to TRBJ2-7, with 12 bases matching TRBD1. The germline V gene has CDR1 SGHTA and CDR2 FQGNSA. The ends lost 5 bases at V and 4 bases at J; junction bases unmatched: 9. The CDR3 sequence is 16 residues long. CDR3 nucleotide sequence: TGTGCCAGCAGCCAAGCAGGGACAGGGGGCAGGTACGAGCAGTACTTC. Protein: CASSQAGTGGRYEQYF.